Each of the 30 T cell receptor beta chains below was sequenced from the same sample in a study of blood T cell repertoires in COVID-19. Generated by immunoSEQ multiplex PCR, the TCRdb table keeps only in-frame clones and is missing some. This sample yields about 70,000 clones, of which around four fifths are seen a single time; 1.8% belongs to the top ten. Sample: peripheral blood. These receptors originate from a woman aged 55-69 years with acute or convalescent COVID-19.

The chain uses TRBV18 and TRBJ1-1; tentative D call: TRBD1 (5 bases). Germline V gives CDR1 KGHSH, CDR2 LQKENI. CDR3 length equals 13 residues. Trimming stripped 5 bases from V and 6 bases from J, with 13 bases between. CDR3 loop: CASSSGSAPEAFF. In nucleotides, the CDR3 is TGTGCCAGCTCATCAGGGTCTGCCCCTGAAGCTTTCTTT. Supplemented by reference TRBV18 and TRBJ1-1, the full variable domain reads NAGVMQNPRHLVRRRGQEARLRCSPMKGHSHVYWYRQLPEEGLKFMVYLQKENIIDESGMPKERFSAEFPKEGPSILRIQQVVRGDSAAYFCASSSGSAPEAFFGQGTRLTVV.

The rearrangement uses TRBV14 and TRBJ1-2; TRBD1 matches at 7 bases. Germline loops: CDR1 SGHDN, CDR2 FVKESK. The trim removed 4 bases at V and 7 bases at J, leaving 6 bases unmatched. The CDR3 is made up of 13 amino acids. The CDR3 DNA is TGTGCCAGCAGCCCCCAGGACAGGTTTGGCTACACCTTC. This sequence encodes CASSPQDRFGYTF.

The genes are TRBV4-1 and TRBJ1-5; a weak D match, TRBD1 (6 bases). This CDR3 region has 13 residues. The V gene's germline CDR1 is MGHRA and CDR2 YSYEKL. Deletions cut 4 bases from V and 7 bases from J, with 11 bases between. The CDR3 here is CASSPQQGQPQHF. Written as DNA, the CDR3 is TGCGCCAGCAGCCCACAACAGGGCCAGCCCCAGCATTTT.

The chain joins TRBV7-8 to TRBJ2-3; the match to TRBD2 covers 14 bases. Germline V gene data show CDR1 as SGHVS and CDR2 as FQNEAQ. V lost 5 bases to trimming and J lost 0 bases; unmatched junction nucleotides: 7. The CDR3 consists of 18 residues. The CDR3, as DNA: TGTGCCAGCAGCCCAGGACTAGCGGGGGGACTTAGCACAGATACGCAGTATTTT. Its protein is CASSPGLAGGLSTDTQYF.

This clone was detected once. CDR3 sequence: CASSFDRAEAFF. CDR3 coding DNA: TGCGCCAGCAGCTTCGACAGGGCTGAAGCTTTCTTT. The chain joins TRBV5-1 to TRBJ1-1; 7 bases map to TRBD1. Looked up from germline, CDR1 is SGHRS and CDR2 is YFSETQ. Germline trimming cut 2 bases from V and 6 bases from J; bases unmatched to any gene: 1. The CDR3 totals 12 residues.

The chain recombines TRBV18 with TRBJ2-1; perhaps TRBD1 as D (6 bases). The germline gives CDR1 KGHSH, CDR2 LQKENI. The CDR3 is 16 amino acids. V was clipped by 6 bases and J by 6 bases, with 21 bases between them. CDR3 loop: CASSLTPGVLGNEQFF. For the CDR3, the DNA is TGTGCCAGCTCTTTGACCCCAGGGGTTTTGGGCAATGAGCAGTTCTTC.

This clone was counted ten times or more. This chain's CDR3 is CAWNRDRGRGPPLHF. The CDR3, as DNA: TGTGCCTGGAATAGAGACAGGGGGCGTGGGCCACCCCTCCACTTT. The rearrangement uses TRBV30 and TRBJ1-6; 10 nucleotides match TRBD1. Germline CDR1 and CDR2: GTSNPN and SVGIG (reference sequence). Trimming took 4 bases from V and 11 from J; bases not matched to a gene: 11. The CDR3 covers 15 residues.

The rearrangement joins TRBV10-3 to TRBJ1-3, with 7 bases that match TRBD1. The germline CDR1 and CDR2 sequences are ENHRY and SYGVKD. The CDR3 has 16 residues. V gave up 8 bases and J gave up 0 bases; unmatched junction bases: 10. DNA for the CDR3: TGTGCCATCGGAAGGGACAGACCGAGCTCTGGAAACACCATATATTTT. Protein product: CAIGRDRPSSGNTIYF.

The rearrangement joins TRBV18 to TRBJ1-4; a weak D match, TRBD1 (5 bases). CDR3 size: 16 residues. Deletions cut 3 bases from V and 0 bases from J, with 11 bases between. Germline CDR1 KGHSH, CDR2 LQKENI. In DNA form, the CDR3 reads TGTGCCAGCTCACCGGGGGGAAAAGCAACTAATGAAAAACTGTTTTTT. The encoded protein is CASSPGGKATNEKLFF.

This rearrangement joins TRBV19 to TRBJ1-1; no clear D. This CDR3 region has 14 residues. The V and J ends lost 1 base and 0 bases respectively, with 6 bases between them. The germline gives CDR1 LNHDA, CDR2 SQIVND (reference sequence). CDR3 sequence (DNA): TGTGCCAGTAGTATAGGTACATTGAACACTGAAGCTTTCTTT. Amino acids: CASSIGTLNTEAFF.

The chain uses TRBV5-5 and TRBJ1-3; D is unresolved. V lost 0 bases and J 0 bases, leaving 7 bases between the germline ends. Germline CDR1 SGHKS, CDR2 YYEKEE (reference sequence). This CDR3 has 15 amino acids. The CDR3 is CASSLAMFSGNTIYF. CDR3 coding DNA: TGTGCCAGCAGCTTGGCCATGTTCTCTGGAAACACCATATATTTT.

This clone was counted a few times. The chain joins TRBV11-3 to TRBJ2-7; possibly TRBD2 for D (5 bases). The CDR3 has 15 amino acids. V dropped 5 bases and J dropped 0 bases, with 14 bases sitting between them. Germline V CDR1 and CDR2: SGHNT, YENEEA. The CDR3 nucleotides are TGTGCCAGCAGCCCGACAAGTGGGAGCTCCTACGAGCAGTACTTC. Its protein product is CASSPTSGSSYEQYF.

The chain employs TRBV28 and TRBJ1-2; D is perhaps TRBD1 (5 bases). This CDR3 is built from 13 residues. Trimming removed 6 bases at V and 4 bases at J, with 12 bases between. In germline, CDR1 is MDHEN, CDR2 SYDVKM. Here the CDR3 reads CASSLGGSYGYTF. DNA of the CDR3: TGTGCCAGCAGCCTGGGGGGGAGCTATGGCTACACCTTC.

This clone was observed once. V gene TRBV11-2 combines with J gene TRBJ2-1, with 7 bases identical to TRBD2. J gave up 13 bases and V 1 base, and 13 bases lay outside the gene matches. The CDR3 extends over 15 amino acids. Per germline, CDR1 SGHAT and CDR2 FQNNGV. The DNA for the CDR3 is TGTGCCAGCAGCTTAGTAGCGGGTGGACCCGGGACCCAGTTCTTC. This sequence encodes CASSLVAGGPGTQFF. The variable domain in full, completed from reference TRBV11-2 and TRBJ2-1, reads EAGVAQSPRYKIIEKRQSVAFWCNPISGHATLYWYQQILGQGPKLLIQFQNNGVVDDSQLPKDRFSAERLKGVDSTLKIQPAKLEDSAVYLCASSLVAGGPGTQFFGPGTRLTVL.

J is TRBJ1-2 and V is TRBV11-2; a weak D match, TRBD1 (5 bases). V was trimmed by 5 bases and J by 2 bases, leaving 12 bases between them. CDR3 length: 14 amino acids. CDR1 and CDR2 (germline): SGHAT, FQNNGV. CDR3 sequence: CASSGGGRNYGYTF. The CDR3 DNA reads as TGTGCCAGCAGCGGGGGGGGTAGGAACTATGGCTACACCTTC.

The chain has TRBV30 and TRBJ1-5; 9 bases fit TRBD1. This CDR3 contains 15 residues. J gave up 6 bases and V 4 bases, and 10 bases lay outside the gene matches. CDR1 is GTSNPN, CDR2 SVGIG, per germline (reference sequence). CDR3 sequence (DNA): TGTGCCTGGATCGCTAAGGGACAGGGCCCTCAGCCCCAGCATTTT. Residues: CAWIAKGQGPQPQHF.

The chain uses TRBV6-5 and TRBJ1-6; D is uncertain. CDR1 and CDR2 (germline): MNHEY, SVGAGI. The CDR3 loop spans 14 amino acids. V lost 6 bases to trimming and J lost 10 bases, with 16 bases between them. In DNA, the CDR3 is TGTGCCAGCAGCGAGGGCATATCGACCTCACCCCTCCACTTT. This translates into CASSEGISTSPLHF.

J is TRBJ2-7 and V is TRBV18, with D possibly being TRBD1 (6 bases). The CDR3 is 16 residues long. Deletions cut 3 bases from V and 2 bases from J, with 17 bases between. In germline, CDR1 is KGHSH, CDR2 LQKENI. The CDR3 DNA reads as TGTGCCAGCTCACCTTCGCACTCCGGGACAACCTACGAGCAGTACTTC. It translates to CASSPSHSGTTYEQYF.

The genes are TRBV3-1 (or the pseudogene TRBV3-2) and TRBJ2-5; maybe TRBD2 (6 bases). V was clipped by 1 base and J by 3 bases, with 12 bases between them. The CDR3 runs to 15 residues. The germline V gene encodes CDR1 LGHDT and CDR2 YNNKEL (reference sequence). CDR3 sequence reads: CASSQATLAKETQYF. CDR3 nucleotides: TGTGCCAGCAGCCAAGCAACCCTAGCGAAAGAGACCCAGTACTTC.

This clone was seen only once. This rearrangement joins TRBV6-5 to TRBJ1-1; TRBD1 matches 7 bases. With 0 bases clipped from V and 9 bases from J, the junction kept 7 bases outside the gene matches. CDR1 is MNHEY, CDR2 SVGAGI, per germline. The CDR3 runs 14 residues. This CDR3 is CASSYSKTGRKAFF. In DNA form, the CDR3 reads TGTGCCAGCAGTTACTCAAAGACAGGGAGGAAAGCTTTCTTT.

The chain joins TRBV6-5 to TRBJ1-6; TRBD1 agrees at 10 bases. From germline, CDR1 is MNHEY and CDR2 SVGAGI. Germline trimming cut 6 bases from V and 9 bases from J; bases unmatched to any gene: 5. The length of the CDR3 is 14 residues. Here the CDR3 reads CASSPGQGSSPLHF. In DNA form, the CDR3 reads TGTGCCAGCAGCCCGGGACAGGGGTCTTCACCCCTCCACTTT.

Only a few counts were recorded for this clone. V usage is TRBV29-1 and J usage is TRBJ1-5; D is uncertain. The germline V and J ends were trimmed by 5 bases and 0 bases, with 8 bases remaining between them. Germline V gene data show CDR1 as SQVTM and CDR2 as ANQGSEA. The CDR3 contains 13 residues. Here the CDR3 DNA reads TGCAGCGTTTTAGAAAATAGCAATCAGCCCCAGCATTTT. Its protein is CSVLENSNQPQHF.

V usage is TRBV18 and J usage is TRBJ2-6; 12 bases match TRBD1. Germline V gene lookup returns CDR1 KGHSH and CDR2 LQKENI. V lost 1 base to trimming and J lost 3 bases; unmatched junction nucleotides: 4. This CDR3 is built from 18 residues. CDR3 region: CASSPRDRGPVGANVLTF. The CDR3 nucleotides read TGTGCCAGCTCACCACGGGACAGGGGGCCGGTTGGGGCCAACGTCCTGACTTTC.

The chain combines TRBV20-1 with TRBJ2-6, with 8 bases fitting TRBD2. The CDR3 is 16 residues long. The J segment lost 1 base and the V segment lost 3 bases, leaving 5 bases of the junction unmatched. Germline CDR1 DFQATT, CDR2 SNEGSKA (reference sequence). The CDR3 protein is CSASSGMFSGANVLTF. As DNA, the CDR3 is TGCAGTGCTAGTAGCGGGATGTTTTCTGGGGCCAACGTCCTGACTTTC.

The chain uses TRBV28 and TRBJ1-1; a possible D gene is TRBD1 (5 bases). The CDR3 has 16 amino acids. CDR1 is MDHEN, CDR2 SYDVKM, per germline. The germline V and J ends were trimmed by 4 bases and 5 bases, with 20 bases remaining between them. In nucleotides, the CDR3 is TGTGCCAGCAGTTACGAGCGGGTCAGGGTGTGGACTGAAGCTTTCTTT. Residues: CASSYERVRVWTEAFF. Supplemented by reference TRBV28 and TRBJ1-1, the full variable domain reads DVKVTQSSRYLVKRTGEKVFLECVQDMDHENMFWYRQDPGLGLRLIYFSYDVKMKEKGDIPEGYSVSREKKERFSLILESASTNQTSMYLCASSYERVRVWTEAFFGQGTRLTVV.

The genes are TRBV10-3 and TRBJ2-7, with 8 bases fitting TRBD1. The trim removed 8 bases at V and 1 base at J, leaving 7 bases unmatched. There are 14 residues in the CDR3. CDR1 is ENHRY, CDR2 SYGVKD, per germline. The CDR3 DNA sequence: TGTGCCATCTCGTCAGGGGGCAGTTCCTACGAGCAGTACTTC. This encodes CAISSGGSSYEQYF.

The chain recombines TRBV9 with TRBJ1-6; a possible D gene is TRBD1 (6 bases). The germline V gene has CDR1 SGDLS and CDR2 YYNGEE. This CDR3 is 14 amino acids long. Between the trimmed V and J ends, which lost 3 bases and 7 bases, there was a span of 11 bases. The CDR3 loop reads CASSEQGGNSPLHF. In nucleotides, the CDR3 is TGTGCCAGCAGCGAACAGGGCGGGAATTCACCCCTCCACTTT.

The chain carries TRBV5-1 and TRBJ1-6; D is ambiguous. Per germline, CDR1 SGHRS and CDR2 YFSETQ. This CDR3 contains 15 residues. V was trimmed by 1 base and J by 3 bases, leaving 8 bases between them. The CDR3 is CASSLSGGYNSPLHF. CDR3 nucleotides: TGCGCCAGCAGCTTGTCCGGAGGCTATAATTCACCCCTCCACTTT.

The chain carries TRBV7-3 and TRBJ2-5, with a tentative D call TRBD2 (6 bases). The germline V gene encodes CDR1 SGHTA and CDR2 FQGTGA. There are 13 residues in the CDR3. The V end lost 2 bases, the J end lost 5 bases, and 9 bases lay between the germline ends. CDR3 residues: CASSLGLAETQYF. CDR3 DNA sequence: TGTGCCAGCAGCTTAGGGCTAGCGGAGACCCAGTACTTC.

This chain links TRBV5-1 with TRBJ2-7, with D perhaps TRBD1 (6 bases). The V and J ends lost 3 bases and 3 bases respectively, with 13 bases between them. The length of the CDR3 is 14 residues. The germline V gene has CDR1 SGHRS and CDR2 YFSETQ. The CDR3 coding sequence is TGCGCCAGCAGCTATGCAGGGGCAGTCTACGAGCAGTACTTC. Protein: CASSYAGAVYEQYF.